This is a list of T cell receptor beta chains from one sample in a study of cytomegalovirus exposure and HLA in healthy donors. Assay: immunoSEQ multiplex PCR; the TCRdb copy retains only in-frame clones and omits some. The sample lists about 100,000 clones, roughly 88% occurring once. The sequencing sample was made of PBMCs. Receptor source: a woman aged 18-35 years in good health and CMV-seronegative. Each CDR3 is given with its conserved first and last residue. A D gene is named only where the DNA matches it firmly. Where a row states a size, it is once, few, many or the class of an expanded clone; other rows omit it.

size	V	D	J	length	CDR3	DNA
-	TRBV18	TRBD2	TRBJ2-3	15	CASSPRGTSGDTQYF	TGTGCCAGCTCACCTCGAGGGACTAGCGGAGATACGCAGTATTTT
few	TRBV7-9	TRBD1	TRBJ2-3	13	CASSPRGPDTQYF	TGTGCCAGCAGCCCCAGGGGGCCTGATACGCAGTATTTT
-	TRBV30	-	TRBJ1-2	10	CAWKGNGYTF	TGTGCCTGGAAGGGGAATGGCTACACCTTC
-	TRBV28	-	TRBJ1-1	14	CASRGRSMNTEAFF	TGTGCCAGCAGGGGGCGGTCCATGAACACTGAAGCTTTCTTT
-	TRBV9	-	TRBJ2-7	14	CASSAGTLYYEQYF	TGTGCCAGCAGCGCCGGGACACTATACTACGAGCAGTACTTC
-	TRBV28	-	TRBJ1-3	14	CASSLLTGGNTIYF	TGTGCCAGCAGTCTGCTGACAGGAGGAAACACCATATATTTT
-	TRBV9	-	TRBJ2-2	16	CASSVATGANTGELFF	TGTGCCAGCAGCGTAGCAACGGGGGCGAACACCGGGGAGCTGTTTTTT
-	TRBV12-5	-	TRBJ1-3	12	CASGLEKGQSYF	TGTGCTAGTGGTTTGGAAAAGGGACAATCATATTTT
-	TRBV15	-	TRBJ1-1	14	CATSTWSRDTEAFF	TGTGCCACCAGCACCTGGTCTCGGGACACTGAAGCTTTCTTT
-	TRBV2	-	TRBJ2-1	10	CASSLNEQFF	TGTGCCAGCAGTTTAAATGAGCAGTTCTTC
-	TRBV27	TRBD2	TRBJ2-7	15	CASSMGLAGVYEQYF	TGTGCCAGCAGTATGGGACTAGCGGGGGTCTACGAGCAGTACTTC
-	TRBV2	-	TRBJ2-5	16	CASSKQGGPSGETQYF	TGTGCCAGCTCAAAGCAGGGCGGTCCCTCAGGAGAGACCCAGTACTTC
-	TRBV6-5	-	TRBJ1-1	13	CASSYEPNTEAFF	TGTGCCAGCAGTTACGAGCCGAACACTGAAGCTTTCTTT
-	TRBV19	TRBD1	TRBJ1-1	13	CASIGQGQTEAFF	TGTGCCAGCATTGGACAGGGGCAGACTGAAGCTTTCTTT
-	TRBV11-3	-	TRBJ1-1	14	CASTLYRADTEAFF	TGTGCCAGCACTCTTTACAGGGCTGACACTGAAGCTTTCTTT
-	TRBV5-6	-	TRBJ1-1	15	CASSLAGGIGTEAFF	TGTGCCAGCAGCTTGGCCGGAGGGATCGGGACTGAAGCTTTCTTT
few	TRBV19	TRBD1	TRBJ1-6	14	CASAGGSYNSPLHF	TGTGCCAGTGCAGGGGGCTCCTATAATTCACCCCTCCACTTT
-	TRBV5-8	TRBD1	TRBJ1-1	15	CASSWGDRDNTEAFF	TGTGCCAGCAGCTGGGGGGACAGAGACAACACTGAAGCTTTCTTT
-	TRBV6-6	TRBD1	TRBJ1-2	15	CASAPPDRDNYGYTF	TGTGCCAGCGCGCCCCCCGACAGGGATAACTATGGCTACACCTTC
few	TRBV25-1	-	TRBJ2-2	17	CASSSPGHQGFTGELFF	TGTGCCAGCAGTTCGCCGGGACATCAGGGATTCACCGGGGAGCTGTTTTTT
-	TRBV9	-	TRBJ1-2	15	CASSDAGGGPYGYTF	TGTGCCAGCAGCGACGCCGGCGGAGGGCCTTATGGCTACACCTTC
-	TRBV5-4	TRBD1	TRBJ2-7	18	CASSPPRQGPQISYEQYF	TGTGCCAGCAGCCCACCTCGACAGGGACCTCAGATCTCCTACGAGCAGTACTTC
once	TRBV18	-	TRBJ1-3	14	CASSSTLTGNTIYF	TGTGCCAGCTCATCTACTCTGACTGGAAACACCATATATTTT
-	TRBV7-9	TRBD1	TRBJ1-3	16	CASSPTTGVGGNTIYF	TGTGCCAGCAGCCCAACCACAGGGGTGGGTGGAAACACCATATATTTT
-	TRBV28	-	TRBJ2-5	13	CASRGEAPETQYF	TGTGCCAGCAGAGGGGAGGCCCCCGAGACCCAGTACTTC
-	TRBV6-1	-	TRBJ1-5	15	CASSESEGSGQPQHF	TGTGCCAGCAGTGAATCGGAGGGTTCTGGTCAGCCCCAGCATTTT
-	TRBV6-4	TRBD1	TRBJ1-2	14	CASSDSIRGHGYTF	TGTGCCAGCAGTGACTCGATCAGGGGGCATGGCTACACCTTC
-	TRBV9	-	TRBJ1-4	17	CASSSSTGRGAGEKLFF	TGTGCCAGCAGCTCCTCTACAGGACGGGGGGCTGGGGAAAAACTGTTTTTT
-	TRBV9	-	TRBJ2-3	15	CASSAGDGGTDTQYF	TGTGCCAGCAGCGCCGGGGATGGGGGCACAGATACGCAGTATTTT
few	TRBV7-2	-	TRBJ1-6	15	CASSSQGQGYSPLHF	TGTGCCAGCAGCTCCCAGGGGCAGGGCTATTCACCCCTCCACTTT
-	TRBV7-8	TRBD1	TRBJ1-2	14	CASSSTGGAYGYTF	TGTGCCAGCAGCTCGACAGGGGGGGCCTATGGCTACACCTTC
-	TRBV6-1	-	TRBJ1-1	14	CASSVSGSDTEAFF	TGTGCCAGCAGCGTATCGGGAAGCGACACTGAAGCTTTCTTT
-	TRBV27	TRBD1	TRBJ1-2	14	CASGTRQGAYGYTF	TGTGCCAGCGGGACGCGACAGGGGGCCTATGGCTACACCTTC
-	TRBV27	TRBD1	TRBJ1-2	16	CASSGGTGGLIGGYTF	TGTGCCAGCAGTGGGGGGACAGGGGGATTGATTGGTGGCTACACCTTC
-	TRBV27	-	TRBJ1-2	15	CASSLSGRGDWGYTF	TGTGCCAGCAGTTTATCAGGCAGGGGCGATTGGGGCTACACCTTC
-	TRBV27	-	TRBJ2-6	15	CASSFSGSGANVLTF	TGTGCCAGCAGTTTTTCAGGGTCCGGGGCCAACGTCCTGACTTTC
-	TRBV6-5	TRBD1	TRBJ1-1	13	CASSNRQGAEAFF	TGTGCCAGCAGCAACCGACAGGGCGCTGAAGCTTTCTTT
-	TRBV30	TRBD1	TRBJ2-7	13	CAWARDSSYEQYF	TGTGCCTGGGCCCGGGACAGTTCCTACGAGCAGTACTTC
-	TRBV19	TRBD1	TRBJ1-1	16	CASSIDRGGWNTEAFF	TGTGCCAGTAGTATAGATCGAGGGGGCTGGAACACTGAAGCTTTCTTT
-	TRBV27	-	TRBJ2-1	17	CASSSGPGGWEDNEQFF	TGTGCCAGCAGTTCTGGTCCCGGGGGTTGGGAAGACAATGAGCAGTTCTTC
-	TRBV28	-	TRBJ1-5	15	CATTWDSGSNQPQHF	TGTGCCACCACCTGGGACTCCGGGAGCAATCAGCCCCAGCATTTT
-	TRBV10-3	-	TRBJ1-5	17	CAISQGSLIPSNQPQHF	TGTGCCATCAGTCAGGGTTCGTTAATTCCAAGCAATCAGCCCCAGCATTTT
-	TRBV19	TRBD2	TRBJ2-1	17	CASSIATGTSSYNEQFF	TGTGCCAGTAGTATTGCGACCGGGACTAGTTCCTACAATGAGCAGTTCTTC
-	TRBV5-6	-	TRBJ2-1	15	CASSLETSSYNEQFF	TGTGCCAGCAGCTTGGAGACTAGCTCCTACAATGAGCAGTTCTTC
-	TRBV11-2	TRBD1	TRBJ1-1	14	CASSPGQGADEAFF	TGTGCCAGCAGCCCGGGACAGGGGGCCGATGAAGCTTTCTTT
-	TRBV2	-	TRBJ2-7	12	CASSEASYEQYF	TGTGCCAGCAGTGAAGCGAGCTACGAGCAGTACTTC
-	TRBV6-5	TRBD2	TRBJ2-1	13	CASKAGAGGEQFF	TGTGCCAGCAAAGCGGGGGCCGGGGGCGAGCAGTTCTTC
-	TRBV6-6	-	TRBJ1-1	15	CATSLGGIENTEAFF	TGTGCCACCTCCCTGGGGGGGATCGAGAACACTGAAGCTTTCTTT
once	TRBV2	-	TRBJ2-2	14	CASSEFGATGELFF	TGTGCCAGCAGTGAATTTGGGGCCACCGGGGAGCTGTTTTTT
-	TRBV27	-	TRBJ2-7	14	CASSWGVSSYEQYF	TGTGCCAGCAGTTGGGGGGTTAGCTCCTACGAGCAGTACTTC
-	TRBV27	TRBD2	TRBJ2-7	13	CASGGAGVDEQYF	TGTGCCTCCGGGGGAGCGGGGGTGGACGAGCAGTACTTC
few	TRBV25-1	TRBD2	TRBJ2-1	13	CASMTSGGIEQFF	TGTGCCAGCATGACTAGCGGGGGAATTGAGCAGTTCTTC
-	TRBV27	-	TRBJ1-2	15	CASSPRGGPNYGYTF	TGTGCCAGCAGTCCCCGGGGGGGTCCTAACTATGGCTACACCTTC
-	TRBV2	-	TRBJ2-7	12	CASGQIYYEQYF	TGTGCCAGCGGACAGATCTACTACGAGCAGTACTTC
few	TRBV14	TRBD1	TRBJ1-2	15	CASSTRQGADYGYTF	TGTGCCAGCAGCACCCGACAGGGGGCCGACTATGGCTACACCTTC
once	TRBV7-9	-	TRBJ2-3	15	CASSLVASGTDTQYF	TGTGCCAGCAGCTTAGTGGCTAGCGGCACAGATACGCAGTATTTT
-	TRBV28	-	TRBJ2-1	16	CASSSGAIQAYNEQFF	TGTGCCAGCAGTTCAGGGGCCATCCAAGCCTACAATGAGCAGTTCTTC
-	TRBV6-6	TRBD1	TRBJ1-2	14	CASSYSGTGGGYTF	TGTGCCAGCAGTTACTCCGGGACAGGGGGCGGCTACACCTTC
-	TRBV28	TRBD1	TRBJ2-7	15	CASTSTGATSYEQYF	TGTGCCAGCACCTCGACAGGGGCTACATCCTACGAGCAGTACTTC
-	TRBV11-2	TRBD1	TRBJ1-4	15	CASSTRGGGGEKLFF	TGTGCCAGCAGCACCCGAGGGGGCGGTGGTGAAAAACTGTTTTTT